This T cell receptor beta chain was retrieved from a study of metastatic and nonmetastatic thyroid tumors. Across the study: Repertoire data that came from the blood and tumor or nodule tissue of malignant and benign thyroid patients were compared.

About this clone itself: Its antigen remains unidentified.

Study conclusions and caveats: Significantly greater TCR beta diversity was reportedly found in malignant thyroid tumors than in benign nodules (in blood and tumor).

With MiXCR, TCRdb reprocessed the PCR reads. The sample carries 39,000 or so clones, about half recorded once. All patients reached thyroid surgery having received no treatment beforehand. Trimming stripped 3 bases from V and 0 bases from J, with 12 bases between. This CDR3 has 14 residues. Germline loops: CDR1 GTSNPN, CDR2 SVGIG (reference sequence). The sequenced sample was tumor tissue. The gene calls are TRBV30 and TRBJ2-7; TRBD2 might be the D (5 bases). The receptor's source is a male donor with papillary thyroid cancer or a benign thyroid nodule (not recorded which). Some clones in this sample may be carry-over from other donors' samples. The CDR3 here is CAWRASGSSYEQYF. In DNA form, the CDR3 reads TGTGCCTGGAGAGCCTCGGGAAGCTCCTACGAGCAGTACTTC.